This T cell receptor (beta chain) was sequenced in a study of blood T cell repertoires in COVID-19. The CDR3 consists of 12 residues. V was clipped by 5 bases and J by 7 bases, with 6 bases between them. Germline lookup yields CDR1 MDHEN and CDR2 SYDVKM. Repertoires were generated with immunoSEQ multiplex PCR, while TCRdb's copy carries only in-frame clones and drops some. In the table there are 60,000 to 70,000 clones, around 87% of which are singletons. The chain carries TRBV28 and TRBJ1-6; D not certain. The receptor comes from a woman aged 55-69 years with acute or convalescent COVID-19. Material for sequencing was peripheral blood. CDR3 residues: CASSGPNSPLHF. The CDR3 nucleotides read TGTGCCAGCAGTGGGCCCAATTCACCCCTCCACTTT.